These 28 T cell receptor beta chains originate from one sample sequenced in a study of cytomegalovirus exposure and HLA in healthy donors. Primers for the PCR totalled 60 Vbeta and 13 Jbeta. The table came from immunoSEQ multiplex PCR; TCRdb's copy has only in-frame clones and leaves some out. The sample lists about 140,000 clones, roughly three quarters occurring once. The sample comprised PBMCs. All receptors derive from a woman between 45 and 60 years old in good health and CMV-seronegative.

V gene TRBV2 combines with J gene TRBJ2-2; 10 nucleotides line up with TRBD2. Germline lookup yields CDR1 SNHLY and CDR2 FYNNEI. Trimming removed 5 bases from V and 5 bases from J; junction bases left unmatched: 5. The CDR3 length is 15 residues. The CDR3 DNA reads as TGTGCCAGCAGTCTTACGACTAGCGGGACCGGGGAGCTGTTTTTT. It codes for CASSLTTSGTGELFF.

The chain has TRBV6-5 and TRBJ1-2; TRBD1 matches 7 bases. Germline V gives CDR1 MNHEY, CDR2 SVGAGI. Trimming took 7 bases from V and 4 from J; bases not matched to a gene: 9. The CDR3 is 14 residues long. The CDR3 coding sequence is TGTGCCAGCAACCCATCCGGGACAGTCTATGGCTACACCTTC. Translated: CASNPSGTVYGYTF.

This chain links TRBV30 with TRBJ2-5, with TRBD2 matching over 9 bases. The CDR3 consists of 13 residues. The V segment lost 3 bases and the J segment 4 bases; nucleotides outside the gene matches: 3. Germline assignment: CDR1 GTSNPN and CDR2 SVGIG (reference sequence). This CDR3 reads CAWRRRGGETQYF. The CDR3 DNA reads as TGTGCCTGGAGGCGGCGGGGGGGAGAGACCCAGTACTTC. The variable domain in full, with the rest retrieved from reference TRBV30 and TRBJ2-5, is SQTIHQWPATLVQPVGSPLSLECTVEGTSNPNLYWYRQAAGRGLQLLFYSVGIGQISSEVPQNLSASRPQDRQFILSSKKLLLSDSGFYLCAWRRRGGETQYFGPGTRLLVL.

This chain connects TRBV21-1 to TRBJ1-5; no check of the table's D call, TRBD1, against the DNA was made. TRBV21-1 is a recognized pseudogene. The CDR3 is made up of 20 amino acids. The CDR3 DNA sequence: TGTGCCAGCAGCAAAGAAACGGCAGGGAAAGTAAAGAACGCCAATCAGCCCCAGCATTTT. It yields the protein CASSKETAGKVKNANQPQHF.

The V gene is TRBV29-1, the J gene TRBJ1-2; 11 bases agree with TRBD1. V lost 8 bases to trimming and J lost 6 bases; unmatched junction nucleotides: 5. The CDR3 sequence is 12 residues long. Per the germline V gene, CDR1 is SQVTM and CDR2 is ANQGSEA. CDR3 sequence: CSTGQGAHGYTF. CDR3 sequence (DNA): TGCAGCACAGGACAGGGGGCACATGGCTACACCTTC.

This clone was found once. The J gene is TRBJ2-7, the V gene TRBV28; 8 nucleotides match TRBD2. The J segment lost 1 base and the V segment lost 6 bases, leaving 11 bases of the junction unmatched. Germline loops: CDR1 MDHEN, CDR2 SYDVKM. The CDR3 is 16 residues long. The CDR3 spells CASSPLGSGASYEQYF. The CDR3, as DNA: TGTGCCAGCAGCCCTCTGGGTAGCGGGGCATCCTACGAGCAGTACTTC. The variable domain in full, completed from reference TRBV28 and TRBJ2-7, reads DVKVTQSSRYLVKRTGEKVFLECVQDMDHENMFWYRQDPGLGLRLIYFSYDVKMKEKGDIPEGYSVSREKKERFSLILESASTNQTSMYLCASSPLGSGASYEQYFGPGTRLTVT.

The rearrangement uses TRBV28 and TRBJ1-2; 11 nucleotides line up with TRBD1. J was trimmed by 10 bases and V by 10 bases; bases with no gene match: 11. Looked up from germline, CDR1 is MDHEN and CDR2 is SYDVKM. The CDR3 loop spans 13 amino acids. CDR3 sequence reads: CANSGQGAIDYTF. DNA of the CDR3: TGTGCCAATTCCGGACAGGGGGCCATTGACTACACCTTC.

The chain links TRBV6-6 to TRBJ2-7; 9 bases match TRBD2. The CDR3 is 15 amino acids. V was pared by 0 bases and J by 5 bases, with 5 bases of the junction left unmatched. Germline CDR1 is MNHNY and CDR2 is SVGAGI (reference sequence). The CDR3 here is CASSYSTAGGHEQYF. The CDR3 DNA is TGTGCCAGCAGTTACTCGACCGCGGGGGGGCACGAGCAGTACTTC.

CDR3 in DNA: TGTGCCAGCACCAGGGTCTCGGATAATTCACCCCTCCACTTT. Its protein is CASTRVSDNSPLHF. V gene TRBV2 combines with J gene TRBJ1-6; D is possibly TRBD1 (5 bases). Per germline, CDR1 SNHLY and CDR2 FYNNEI. This CDR3 has 14 amino acids. The V and J ends lost 7 bases and 5 bases respectively, with 12 bases between them.

CDR3 bases: TGTGCCAGCAGCCGGACTAGCGGGGGGGATATCGATACGCAGTATTTT. Translation: CASSRTSGGDIDTQYF. V and J are TRBV27 and TRBJ2-3; TRBD2 agrees at 15 bases. The V and J ends lost 6 bases and 6 bases, in that order; junction bases with no gene match: 7. Germline V CDR1 and CDR2: MNHEY, SMNVEV (reference sequence). This CDR3 has 16 amino acids.

The V and J genes are TRBV4-3 and TRBJ1-4; maybe TRBD1 (5 bases). With 2 bases removed from V and 8 bases from J, the gap between germline ends came to 9 bases. CDR1 and CDR2 (germline): LGHNA, YSLEER. This CDR3 is built from 13 residues. CDR3 residues: CASSQQGGEKLFF. CDR3 DNA: TGCGCCAGCAGCCAACAGGGAGGCGAAAAACTGTTTTTT.

The chain recombines TRBV6-1 with TRBJ2-2, with a tentative D call TRBD1 (6 bases). The CDR3 spans 17 residues. V gave up 3 bases and J gave up 2 bases, with 16 bases separating them. Per germline, CDR1 MNHNS and CDR2 SASEGT. The chain's CDR3 is CASSDLLGRGNTGELFF. The CDR3 DNA reads TGTGCCAGCAGTGACCTCCTCGGCAGGGGCAACACCGGGGAGCTGTTTTTT.

V and J are TRBV10-3 and TRBJ1-5, with TRBD1 identical over 11 bases. This CDR3 spans 15 amino acids. V was clipped by 10 bases and J by 2 bases; unmatched bases: 7. Germline CDR1 and CDR2: ENHRY and SYGVKD. The CDR3 DNA is TGTGCCACTGAGCCGGGACAGGGGGGCAATCAGCCCCAGCATTTT. Its translation is CATEPGQGGNQPQHF.

The chain is built from TRBV2 and TRBJ2-5; a weak D match, TRBD2 (5 bases). The CDR3 has 15 amino acids. Trimming cost V 1 base and J 9 bases, with 18 bases left between them. Germline V gene sequence: CDR1 SNHLY, CDR2 FYNNEI. This CDR3 reads CASSEEPRGDRAQYF. CDR3 sequence (DNA): TGTGCCAGCAGTGAAGAGCCCCGGGGTGATCGGGCCCAGTACTTC.

The chain couples TRBV2 to TRBJ2-7; D remains unclear. Trimming removed 4 bases at V and 0 bases at J, with 4 bases between. Looked up from germline, CDR1 is SNHLY and CDR2 is FYNNEI. The CDR3 has 12 amino acids. The CDR3 coding sequence is TGTGCCAGCAGTGTGAGCTCCTACGAGCAGTACTTC. This encodes CASSVSSYEQYF.

Here the CDR3 DNA reads TGTGCCAGCAGCGTAGACTGGGGACAGGGACAAAAACTGTTTTTT. This encodes CASSVDWGQGQKLFF. This chain uses TRBV9 with TRBJ1-4, with 9 bases fitting TRBD1. Germline CDR1 reads SGDLS; CDR2 reads YYNGEE. Trimming removed 0 bases from V and 9 bases from J; junction bases left unmatched: 6. The CDR3 length is 15 residues.

The chain has TRBV2 and TRBJ1-2; D is ambiguous. The length of the CDR3 is 13 residues. From germline, CDR1 is SNHLY and CDR2 FYNNEI. Trimming cost V 4 bases and J 4 bases, with 10 bases left between them. CDR3 in amino acids: CASSVREFYGYTF. The CDR3 coding sequence is TGTGCCAGCAGTGTTCGGGAATTCTATGGCTACACCTTC.

This clone was found once. The V call is TRBV9, the J call TRBJ2-6; D unclear. V was trimmed by 5 bases and J by 0 bases, leaving 6 bases between them. Germline assignment: CDR1 SGDLS and CDR2 YYNGEE. There are 14 residues in the CDR3. The CDR3 sequence: CASRRSSGANVLTF. The DNA for the CDR3 is TGTGCCAGCAGACGCAGCTCTGGGGCCAACGTCCTGACTTTC. The entire variable domain, with the rest obtained from reference TRBV9 and TRBJ2-6, is as follows: DSGVTQTPKHLITATGQRVTLRCSPRSGDLSVYWYQQSLDQGLQFLIQYYNGEERAKGNILERFSAQQFPDLHSELNLSSLELGDSALYFCASRRSSGANVLTFGAGSRLTVL.

This chain uses TRBV7-2 with TRBJ1-2; 8 bases align to TRBD1. V was pared by 5 bases and J by 4 bases, with 3 bases of the junction left unmatched. This CDR3 is built from 13 residues. Germline V CDR1 and CDR2: SGHTA, FQGNSA. CDR3 residues: CASSHTGGYGYTF. The DNA of the CDR3 is TGTGCCAGCAGCCATACAGGGGGCTATGGCTACACCTTC.

The chain combines TRBV4-2 with TRBJ1-1; perhaps TRBD1 as D (6 bases). V shed 0 bases and J shed 0 bases, with 11 bases lying between them. The germline V gene encodes CDR1 LGHNA and CDR2 YNFKEQ. This CDR3 has 16 amino acids. The CDR3 spells CASSQETGQVNTEAFF. DNA for the CDR3: TGTGCCAGCAGCCAAGAAACAGGGCAGGTGAACACTGAAGCTTTCTTT.

In this sample, this clone turned up once. The J gene is TRBJ2-3, the V gene TRBV5-4; tentatively, D is TRBD2 (6 bases). In germline, CDR1 is SGHNT, CDR2 YYREEE (reference sequence). This CDR3 has 16 residues. V dropped 2 bases and J dropped 2 bases, with 15 bases sitting between them. The CDR3 is CASSLREEDSTDTQYF. Written as DNA, the CDR3 is TGTGCCAGCAGCTTAAGGGAGGAGGACTCCACAGATACGCAGTATTTT. Looking up the rest from reference TRBV5-4 and TRBJ2-3 gives the full variable domain: ETGVTQSPTHLIKTRGQQVTLRCSSQSGHNTVSWYQQALGQGPQFIFQYYREEENGRGNFPPRFSGLQFPNYSSELNVNALELDDSALYLCASSLREEDSTDTQYFGPGTRLTVL.

This clone was counted a single time. The chain combines TRBV5-1 with TRBJ1-4, with D possibly being TRBD1 (6 bases). V was shortened by 0 bases and J by 8 bases, with 14 bases between the two germline ends. The length of the CDR3 is 15 residues. Germline CDR1 and CDR2: SGHRS and YFSETQ. The CDR3 spells CASSLAGGGGEKLFF. For the CDR3, the DNA is TGCGCCAGCAGCTTGGCAGGCGGGGGCGGAGAAAAACTGTTTTTT.

V is TRBV7-9 and J is TRBJ2-3, with 12 bases matching TRBD2. The CDR3 runs to 17 residues. Germline trimming cut 1 base from V and 4 bases from J; bases unmatched to any gene: 6. The germline gives CDR1 SEHNR, CDR2 FQNEAQ (reference sequence). The CDR3 is CASSLVGLAGGADTQYF. CDR3 nucleotide sequence: TGTGCCAGCAGCTTAGTGGGACTAGCGGGTGGGGCAGATACGCAGTATTTT.

V and J are TRBV6-6 and TRBJ2-5, with 9 bases identical to TRBD1. The V segment lost 6 bases and the J segment 3 bases; nucleotides outside the gene matches: 8. Per the germline V gene, CDR1 is MNHNY and CDR2 is SVGAGI (reference sequence). This CDR3 contains 15 residues. In DNA, the CDR3 is TGTGCCAGCAGCCGCTACAGGGGGCCCGAAGAGACCCAGTACTTC. It codes for CASSRYRGPEETQYF.

The J gene is TRBJ2-3, the V gene TRBV7-2, with 10 bases that match TRBD2. Germline values: CDR1 SGHTA, CDR2 FQGNSA. CDR3 length: 14 residues. With V trimmed by 5 bases and J by 4 bases, 3 bases remained unmatched. The CDR3 bases are TGTGCCAGCAGCCAAGGACTAGCGGCAGATACGCAGTATTTT. As protein: CASSQGLAADTQYF.

The rearrangement links TRBV11-2 to TRBJ2-7; a possible D gene is TRBD2 (7 bases). The germline V gene encodes CDR1 SGHAT and CDR2 FQNNGV. V lost 3 bases, J lost 4 bases, and 10 bases lay in between. The CDR3 has 13 residues. CDR3 residues: CASSFAGAYEQYF. The CDR3 DNA sequence: TGTGCCAGCAGCTTCGCGGGGGCGTACGAGCAGTACTTC.

This chain joins TRBV30 and TRBJ1-2, with TRBD1 matching over 7 bases. The CDR3 sequence is 15 residues long. Germline V gene lookup returns CDR1 GTSNPN and CDR2 SVGIG (reference sequence). Losses at the gene ends were 5 bases for V and 4 bases for J; bases not matched to a gene: 13. CDR3 DNA: TGTGCCTGGGATACTTGGGACAGAAGACCCTATGGCTACACCTTC. As protein: CAWDTWDRRPYGYTF.

This clone occurred a few times. The chain employs TRBV6-6 and TRBJ2-1; 8 bases line up with TRBD2. The CDR3 sequence is 16 residues long. The germline V gene has CDR1 MNHNY and CDR2 SVGAGI (reference sequence). V was clipped by 0 bases and J by 5 bases; unmatched bases: 6. The CDR3: CASSYSSRGGHNEQFF. The CDR3 DNA reads as TGTGCCAGCAGTTACTCGAGTCGGGGGGGCCACAATGAGCAGTTCTTC.